This T cell receptor beta chain was recovered during a study of blood T cell repertoires in COVID-19. Study overall: The United States, Italy and Spain were the sources of the acute and convalescent COVID-19 samples. PBMCs, B-cell-depleted T cells, or T cells provided the cDNA or gDNA that made up the material.

The length of the CDR3 is 15 residues. Germline lookup yields CDR1 SEHNR and CDR2 FQNEAQ (reference sequence). V was trimmed by 5 bases and J by 0 bases, leaving 13 bases between them. In the original processing: Reference gene primers were amplified, and this amplification served to estimate nucleated cell counts. Assay used: immunoSEQ multiplex PCR; TCRdb lists only in-frame clones, some missing. Clonal size and the V and J genes are those of that table, whereas D and trimming came from the DNA. Of 150,000 to 190,000 clones in the sample, 76% are singletons; the top ten hold around 3.5%. This receptor was obtained from an elderly woman with acute or convalescent COVID-19. The sample comprised peripheral blood. The rearrangement uses TRBV7-9 and TRBJ1-1; no clear D gene. CDR3: CASSLQASVNTEAFF. The CDR3 nucleotides read TGTGCCAGCAGCCTGCAAGCGTCGGTGAACACTGAAGCTTTCTTT.